These 14 T cell receptor beta chains originate from one sample sequenced in a study of control samples from healthy donors and cancer patients (dated by TCRdb to about 2020). The protocol used for the library was the immunoSEQ multiplex PCR assay. TCRdb limited this immuneACCESS table to in-frame rearrangements with V and J called. A share of clones is missing; checked studies link under half to unresolved V genes, and the rest is unexplained. Across this sample there are under 95,000 clones, with approximately 90% seen only once. 0.92% of the sample is held by the ten biggest clonotypes. Source material: blood. The source of these receptors is a woman younger than 45 in good health.

The V and J genes are TRBV10-3 and TRBJ1-1; possible D gene TRBD1, 6 bases. CDR1 ENHRY and CDR2 SYGVKD come from the germline V gene. This CDR3 has 12 amino acids. Trimming took off 10 bases at V and 6 bases at J, with 15 bases between the two ends. CDR3 in DNA: TGTGCCACCCTGGACAGTATCTCTGAAGCTTTCTTT. Translation: CATLDSISEAFF.

The rearrangement links TRBV20-1 to TRBJ1-2; D gene uncertain. The CDR3 is 11 residues long. V lost 5 bases to trimming and J lost 0 bases, with 4 bases between them. Germline CDR1 is DFQATT and CDR2 is SNEGSKA (reference sequence). The chain's CDR3 is CSAGTNYGYTF. In nucleotides, the CDR3 is TGCAGTGCTGGTACTAACTATGGCTACACCTTC.

This clone was counted a few times. The V gene is TRBV9, the J gene TRBJ2-3; 8 bases line up with TRBD1. Germline V gene lookup returns CDR1 SGDLS and CDR2 YYNGEE. V lost 3 bases and J lost 0; bases outside the gene matches: 6. CDR3 length: 16 residues. This CDR3 is CASSAWTGPSTDTQYF. In DNA, the CDR3 is TGTGCCAGCAGCGCTTGGACAGGGCCTAGCACAGATACGCAGTATTTT.

The chain is built from TRBV3-1 (or the pseudogene TRBV3-2) and TRBJ2-1; D perhaps matches TRBD2 (6 bases). CDR1 is LGHDT, CDR2 YNNKEL, per germline (reference sequence). V shed 3 bases and J shed 8 bases, with 11 bases lying between them. CDR3 length: 13 amino acids. This chain's CDR3 is CASSQGLGYEQFF. The CDR3 bases are TGTGCCAGCAGCCAGGGACTTGGGTATGAGCAGTTCTTC.

This clone came up a few times. The chain joins TRBV4-1 to TRBJ2-7; 13 bases are shared with TRBD2. Unmatched junction bases numbered 12, after V lost 0 bases and J lost 7 bases. The germline CDR1 and CDR2 sequences are MGHRA and YSYEKL. The CDR3 runs 18 residues. The CDR3 sequence: CASSQDGGAGLAGREQYF. The CDR3 nucleotides are TGCGCCAGCAGCCAAGATGGGGGGGCGGGACTAGCGGGGCGTGAGCAGTACTTC.

This chain joins TRBV7-9 and TRBJ1-4; tentatively, D is TRBD1 (5 bases). V was clipped by 4 bases and J by 8 bases, with 20 bases between them. Germline V CDR1 and CDR2: SEHNR, FQNEAQ (reference sequence). The CDR3 sequence is 16 residues long. CDR3 protein: CASSSDIRGLFEKLFF. CDR3 nucleotides: TGTGCCAGCAGCTCGGACATTCGGGGCCTGTTCGAAAAACTGTTTTTT.

This clone came up once. The chain employs TRBV11-2 and TRBJ1-4, with D hard to call. The CDR3 runs to 15 residues. Germline CDR1 is SGHAT and CDR2 is FQNNGV. The ends were cut back, 3 bases at V and 7 bases at J, with 15 bases in the middle. Here the CDR3 reads CASSLGGPVSEKLFF. The CDR3 coding sequence is TGTGCCAGCAGCTTGGGAGGCCCGGTCAGTGAAAAACTGTTTTTT.

V usage is TRBV7-8 and J usage is TRBJ1-1, with D hard to call. Germline CDR1 reads SGHVS; CDR2 reads FQNEAQ. This CDR3 region has 15 residues. The germline V and J ends were trimmed by 1 base and 4 bases, with 13 bases remaining between them. The CDR3 nucleotides are TGTGCCAGCAGCTTAGGGTCAGGAGGGAGCACTGAAGCTTTCTTT. Translating it yields CASSLGSGGSTEAFF.

The DNA of the CDR3 is TGTGCCAGCAGCTCCGGGTGGGCTAGCGGGATCACAGATACGCAGTATTTT. Its protein is CASSSGWASGITDTQYF. The chain recombines TRBV7-9 with TRBJ2-3, with TRBD2 matching over 9 bases. The V gene end was trimmed by 4 bases and the J gene end by 2 bases; junction bases not matched to a gene: 10. The CDR3 extends over 17 amino acids. Germline V gives CDR1 SEHNR, CDR2 FQNEAQ (reference sequence). The variable domain in full, with the rest retrieved from reference TRBV7-9 and TRBJ2-3, is DTGVSQNPRHKITKRGQNVTFRCDPISEHNRLYWYRQTLGQGPEFLTYFQNEAQLEKSRLLSDRFSAERPKGSFSTLEIQRTEQGDSAMYLCASSSGWASGITDTQYFGPGTRLTVL.

The sample holds one count of this clone. The V and J genes are TRBV12-3 or TRBV12-4 and TRBJ1-5, with TRBD1 matching 9 bases. The CDR3 length is 13 residues. The junction had 2 bases not matched to a gene; V was cut back by 7 bases and J by 4 bases. The CDR3 loop is CASTGQGNQPQHF. CDR3 bases: TGTGCCAGCACGGGACAGGGAAATCAGCCCCAGCATTTT.

CDR3 region: CASRGQGVTGELFF. The CDR3 DNA follows: TGCGCCAGCAGGGGACAGGGCGTCACCGGGGAGCTGTTTTTT. The chain uses TRBV4-1 and TRBJ2-2, with TRBD1 matching 9 bases. Germline CDR1 MGHRA, CDR2 YSYEKL. This CDR3 spans 14 amino acids. Trimming at V came to 6 bases and at J to 4 bases, leaving 3 bases not matched to a gene.

The chain uses TRBV3-1 (or the pseudogene TRBV3-2) and TRBJ1-1, with D maybe TRBD1 (5 bases). Germline CDR1 and CDR2: LGHDT and YNNKEL (reference sequence). Between the trimmed V and J ends, which lost 1 base and 2 bases, there was a span of 8 bases. The CDR3 is 14 amino acids. The CDR3 protein is CASSQVGRNTEAFF. In DNA, the CDR3 is TGTGCCAGCAGCCAAGTGGGGCGCAACACTGAAGCTTTCTTT.

The V and J genes are TRBV11-3 and TRBJ2-2, with 9 bases fitting TRBD1. The CDR3 length is 15 residues. V shed 8 bases, J shed 6 bases, and the junction held 10 bases outside the gene matches. CDR1 and CDR2 (germline): SGHNT, YENEEA. This CDR3 is CASGAGQGRSGELFF. As DNA, the CDR3 is TGTGCCAGCGGGGCGGGACAGGGCCGGTCCGGGGAGCTGTTTTTT.

The chain carries TRBV3-1 (or the pseudogene TRBV3-2) and TRBJ1-1; D ambiguous. Trimming took 2 bases from V and 0 from J, leaving 7 bases between them. This CDR3 spans 14 amino acids. CDR1 LGHDT and CDR2 YNNKEL come from the germline V gene (reference sequence). CDR3: CASSQTTLNTEAFF. CDR3 nucleotide sequence: TGTGCCAGCAGCCAAACTACATTGAACACTGAAGCTTTCTTT.